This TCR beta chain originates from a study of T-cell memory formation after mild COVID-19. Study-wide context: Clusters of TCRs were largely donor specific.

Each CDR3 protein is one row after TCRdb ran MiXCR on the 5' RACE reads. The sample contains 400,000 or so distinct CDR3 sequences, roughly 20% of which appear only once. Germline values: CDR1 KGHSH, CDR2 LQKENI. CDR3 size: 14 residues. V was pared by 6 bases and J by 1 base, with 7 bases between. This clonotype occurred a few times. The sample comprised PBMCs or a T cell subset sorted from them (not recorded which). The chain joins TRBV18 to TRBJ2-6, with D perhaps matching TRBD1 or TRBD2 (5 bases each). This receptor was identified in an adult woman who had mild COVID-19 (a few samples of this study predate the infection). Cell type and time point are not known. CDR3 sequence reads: CASSGVSGANVLTF. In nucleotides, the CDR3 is TGTGCCAGCTCGGGGGTATCTGGGGCCAACGTCCTGACTTTC.